Below, 11 T cell receptor beta chains from the same sample are listed, as sequenced in a study of T cells in Graves' hyperthyroidism and ophthalmopathy. The investigators amplified TCR beta CDR3 regions from RNA transcripts. HTBI primers were the set used in a first-round RT-PCR of the TCR CDR3. TCRdb passed the multiplex PCR reads through MiXCR, listing each CDR3 protein once. Counted here are roughly 330,000 distinct CDR3 sequences, around 16% occurring once; the ten biggest clones make up approximately 35%. Sequencing was carried out using blood. These receptors were collected from a young man with Graves' hyperthyroidism.

The CDR3 protein is CASSMTGGYEQYF. In DNA form, the CDR3 reads TGTGCCAGTAGTATGACAGGCGGCTACGAGCAGTACTTC. The chain joins TRBV19 to TRBJ2-7, with D possibly being TRBD1 (6 bases). Germline V lookup: CDR1 LNHDA, CDR2 SQIVND (reference sequence). The CDR3 length is 13 residues. V lost 3 bases and J 3 bases, leaving 9 bases between the germline ends.

This clonotype was observed a few times. The rearrangement links TRBV29-1 to TRBJ2-4; no definite D call. In germline, CDR1 is SQVTM, CDR2 ANQGSEA. V was clipped by 5 bases and J by 0 bases, with 8 bases between them. The CDR3 runs to 13 residues. The chain's CDR3 is CSVMSLAKNIQYF. In nucleotides, the CDR3 is TGCAGCGTTATGAGCTTAGCCAAAAACATTCAGTACTTC.

This clonotype was found many times. V is TRBV7-3 and J is TRBJ2-1; D possibly corresponds to TRBD1 (6 bases). Looked up from germline, CDR1 is SGHTA and CDR2 is FQGTGA. The CDR3 sequence is 15 residues long. Trimming cost V 3 bases and J 0 bases, with 9 bases left between them. The CDR3 nucleotides are TGTGCCAGCAGCTTGGGACACAGCTCCTACAATGAGCAGTTCTTC. It yields the protein CASSLGHSSYNEQFF.

CDR3 amino acids: CASSFDANSGNTIYF. CDR3 DNA: TGCGCCAGCAGCTTCGACGCAAACTCTGGAAACACCATATATTTT. The rearrangement joins TRBV5-1 to TRBJ1-3; D not certain. The length of the CDR3 is 15 residues. Deletions cut 2 bases from V and 0 bases from J, with 9 bases between. The V gene's germline CDR1 is SGHRS and CDR2 YFSETQ.

As for this clonotype: The junction differs from germline at one of its ends, possibly a read error. The chain couples TRBV3-1 to TRBJ2-2; a weak D match, TRBD2 (5 bases). CDR3 length equals 13 residues. The V gene's germline CDR1 is LGHDT and CDR2 YNNKEL (reference sequence). The CDR3 sequence is CASSQFTSGERFF. The CDR3 DNA reads as TGTGCCAGCAGCCAATTTACCTCCGGGGAGCGGTTTTTT.

This clonotype was detected ten times or more. The V gene is TRBV4-1, the J gene TRBJ2-7; maybe TRBD1 (5 bases). Germline CDR1 and CDR2: MGHRA and YSYEKL. The CDR3 is 14 residues long. V lost 1 base, J lost 2 bases, and 9 bases lay in between. The CDR3 region has the DNA TGCGCCAGCAGCCAAGGGCAGGGCGCCTACGAGCAGTACTTC. As protein: CASSQGQGAYEQYF.

The chain links TRBV2 to TRBJ2-4, with a tentative D call TRBD1 (6 bases). CDR3 length: 15 amino acids. V shed 9 bases and J shed 0 bases, with 15 bases lying between them. The germline CDR1 and CDR2 sequences are SNHLY and FYNNEI. CDR3 nucleotides: TGTGCCAGTGAGGACAGCCGGCTAGCCAAAAACATTCAGTACTTC. Translated: CASEDSRLAKNIQYF. Based on the CDR3 plus reference TRBV2 and TRBJ2-4, the full variable domain is EPEVTQTPSHQVTQMGQEVILRCVPISNHLYFYWYRQILGQKVEFLVSFYNNEISEKSEIFDDQFSVERPDGSNFTLKIRSTKLEDSAMYFCASEDSRLAKNIQYFGAGTRLSVL.

Worth noting for this clonotype: Its ends do not fully match the called genes, so a read error is possible. V gene TRBV19 combines with J gene TRBJ2-2; a weak D match, TRBD1 (7 bases). Germline loops: CDR1 LNHDA, CDR2 SQIVND (reference sequence). The CDR3 length is 17 residues. The CDR3 is CASSIIKGQPSTGGLFF. The DNA of the CDR3 is TGTGCCAGTAGTATAATTAAGGGACAGCCGAGCACCGGGGGGCTGTTTTTT.

The chain has TRBV20-1 and TRBJ2-7; tentative D call: TRBD2 (6 bases). Germline CDR1 reads DFQATT; CDR2 reads SNEGSKA (reference sequence). CDR3 size: 13 residues. Trimming removed 3 bases from V and 2 bases from J, with 11 bases in between. CDR3 nucleotides: TGCAGTGCTAGGCTTAGCGGAACCTACGAGCAGTACTTC. It encodes CSARLSGTYEQYF.

This clonotype was recorded at least ten times. This rearrangement joins TRBV28 to TRBJ2-1; unclear D gene. The germline V gene encodes CDR1 MDHEN and CDR2 SYDVKM. V lost 7 bases, J lost 8 bases, and 24 bases lay in between. The CDR3 sequence is 16 residues long. The CDR3 nucleotides read TGTGCCAGCACTGATTCTGGGGTTACGGGTCGGGATGAGCAGTTCTTC. Protein: CASTDSGVTGRDEQFF.

This clonotype came up a few times. This chain uses TRBV15 with TRBJ2-7, with D unresolved. Germline loops: CDR1 LNHNV, CDR2 YYDKDF (reference sequence). V was pared by 0 bases and J by 3 bases, with 9 bases between. The CDR3 contains 14 residues. This CDR3 is CATSRDRFLYEQYF. Here the CDR3 DNA reads TGTGCCACCAGCAGAGATCGCTTTCTCTACGAGCAGTACTTC.